One and the same sample provided the 5 T cell receptor beta chains below, sequenced in a study of shared clonotypes between healthy human individuals. Sequenced by immunoSEQ multiplex PCR; TCRdb stores in-frame clones only, minus some. The table lists 500,000 to 550,000 clones, around 96% of them singletons. The source material was naive CD4+ T cells sorted from blood. This sample's subset: CD45RA+ positively selected. Receptor source: a woman younger than 45 in good health.

The genes are TRBV6-1 and TRBJ1-3; tentatively, D is TRBD1 (6 bases). The CDR3 loop spans 15 amino acids. With 2 bases removed from V and 3 bases from J, the gap between germline ends came to 11 bases. Looked up from germline, CDR1 is MNHNS and CDR2 is SASEGT. CDR3 in DNA: TGTGCCAGCAGTGAACCGGGGGCGGGTGGAAACACCATATATTTT. Translation: CASSEPGAGGNTIYF.

The chain employs TRBV7-9 and TRBJ1-2; TRBD1 matches 8 bases. Germline V gene lookup returns CDR1 SEHNR and CDR2 FQNEAQ (reference sequence). The V segment lost 3 bases and the J segment 8 bases; nucleotides outside the gene matches: 5. The CDR3 length is 13 residues. The CDR3 reads CASSFGQGDGYTF. CDR3 coding DNA: TGTGCCAGCAGCTTTGGACAGGGCGACGGCTACACCTTC.

Worth noting for this clone: Other DNA sequences in this specimen translate into the identical CDR3. The rearrangement joins TRBV7-9 to TRBJ2-3, with D unclear. Germline CDR1 reads SEHNR; CDR2 reads FQNEAQ (reference sequence). Deletions cut 3 bases from V and 4 bases from J, with 2 bases between. The CDR3 is 11 residues long. The CDR3 bases are TGTGCCAGCAGCTTGTCAGATACGCAGTATTTT. This gives the protein CASSLSDTQYF.

This chain links TRBV27 with TRBJ2-3, with 7 bases identical to TRBD1. V lost 5 bases to trimming and J lost 2 bases; unmatched junction nucleotides: 13. The germline CDR1 and CDR2 sequences are MNHEY and SMNVEV (reference sequence). This CDR3 has 17 residues. CDR3 nucleotides: TGTGCCAGCAGTCCTTCCCTCGGGACAGTGGTCACAGATACGCAGTATTTT. It encodes CASSPSLGTVVTDTQYF.

The genes are TRBV27 and TRBJ2-7; TRBD1 agrees at 8 bases. J lost 10 bases, V lost 4 bases, and 12 bases had no gene match. In germline, CDR1 is MNHEY, CDR2 SMNVEV (reference sequence). The CDR3 extends over 14 amino acids. The CDR3 DNA reads TGTGCCAGCAGTTCGTGGCAGGGGGCCGCCGTACAGTACTTC. Protein product: CASSSWQGAAVQYF.